The 22 T cell receptor beta chains in this list originate from one sample, sequenced in a study of response to subunit inactivated influenza vaccine (dated by TCRdb to the late 2010s). Libraries were prepared through RT-PCR. This sample was sequenced with an Illumina HiSeq 2500. TCRdb took the public reads, trimmed them with fastp at Q25, ran MiXCR for clone calling and kept in-frame beta chains. CDR3 protein duplicates are merged, each entry listing the most common genes and DNA. The sample profile shows roughly 570,000 distinct CDR3 sequences; about an eighth of them were found once. 13% of the sample is in the top ten clones. The sample's time point, from its label and the paper: around 45 days after influenza vaccine administration. The sequences come from PBMCs from blood, collected about 40 days after vaccination. These receptors were collected from a man aged 50 or older who received an inactivated influenza vaccine. Donor details come from another sample of the same person, matched by shared clones.

This chain connects TRBV10-3 to TRBJ2-7, with 8 positions matching TRBD1. V lost 10 bases, J lost 6 bases, and 11 bases stayed unmatched. The CDR3 loop spans 13 amino acids. CDR1 and CDR2 from the germline V gene are ENHRY and SYGVKD. CDR3 loop: CATVGDRGREQYF. The DNA for the CDR3 is TGTGCCACCGTAGGCGACAGGGGCCGCGAGCAGTACTTC.

This chain uses TRBV5-5 with TRBJ2-5; D may be TRBD2 (7 bases). The germline V and J ends were trimmed by 2 bases and 8 bases, with 19 bases remaining between them. Germline loops: CDR1 SGHKS, CDR2 YYEKEE (reference sequence). The CDR3 totals 15 residues. CDR3 in amino acids: CASSFGGGDKRTQYF. Here the CDR3 DNA reads TGTGCCAGCAGCTTTGGAGGGGGGGATAAGAGAACCCAGTACTTC.

On this clonotype itself: Mismatch with germline at one junction end may stem from a read error. The chain joins TRBV7-9 to TRBJ2-2; 9 positions agree with TRBD2. Germline loops: CDR1 SEHNR, CDR2 FQNEAQ (reference sequence). The CDR3 runs 16 residues. This CDR3 is CAISFGLAGLTGELFF. Here the CDR3 DNA reads TGTGCCATCAGCTTCGGGCTAGCGGGACTCACCGGGGAGCTGTTTTTT.

This clonotype was seen at least ten times. The chain has TRBV29-1 and TRBJ2-7; D gene ambiguous. V lost 0 bases to trimming and J lost 10 bases, with 7 bases between them. The CDR3 contains 10 residues. CDR1 and CDR2 from the germline V gene are SQVTM and ANQGSEA. The CDR3 loop reads CSVEDQVQYF. In nucleotides, the CDR3 is TGCAGCGTTGAAGATCAGGTTCAGTACTTC.

The chain couples TRBV6-2 or TRBV6-3 to TRBJ2-7; D remains unclear. The germline gives CDR1 MNHEY, CDR2 SVGEGT. Deletions cut 0 bases from V and 0 bases from J, with 15 bases between. The CDR3 covers 17 residues. The CDR3 spells CASSYSRWDYPSYEQYF. The CDR3 DNA follows: TGTGCCAGCAGTTACTCGCGCTGGGATTATCCCTCCTACGAGCAGTACTTC.

This clonotype was found a few times. V usage is TRBV7-9 and J usage is TRBJ2-3; D is ambiguous. Deletions cut 4 bases from V and 6 bases from J, with 14 bases between. The CDR3 length is 14 residues. Per germline, CDR1 SEHNR and CDR2 FQNEAQ (reference sequence). Here the CDR3 reads CASSSRLPRDTQYF. The CDR3, as DNA: TGTGCCAGCAGCTCCAGACTCCCACGGGATACGCAGTATTTT.

V usage is TRBV5-5 and J usage is TRBJ2-7, with 8 bases lining up with TRBD1. Unmatched junction bases numbered 2, after V lost 1 base and J lost 2 bases. CDR1 and CDR2 from the germline V gene are SGHKS and YYEKEE (reference sequence). This CDR3 has 14 amino acids. CDR3 sequence (DNA): TGTGCCAGCAGCTTGAAGGGACAGGCCTACGAGCAGTACTTC. Encoded protein: CASSLKGQAYEQYF.

The V call is TRBV6-1, the J call TRBJ1-2; D is ambiguous. Deletions cut 2 bases from V and 2 bases from J, with 9 bases between. The CDR3 has 14 amino acids. Germline V gives CDR1 MNHNS, CDR2 SASEGT. The CDR3: CASSERTENYGYTF. The CDR3 DNA follows: TGTGCCAGCAGTGAACGGACGGAGAACTATGGCTACACCTTC.

This clonotype was counted only a few times. The chain links TRBV4-1 to TRBJ2-1, with D uncertain. Trimming shortened V by 5 bases and J by 6 bases, and 11 bases separated the two germline ends. Germline loops: CDR1 MGHRA, CDR2 YSYEKL. This CDR3 spans 13 amino acids. The CDR3 loop reads CASSTQQGNEQFF. DNA for the CDR3: TGCGCCAGCAGCACCCAACAAGGCAATGAGCAGTTCTTC.

The CDR3 loop is CSASSRRSSYEQYF. The CDR3 DNA reads TGCAGTGCTAGTTCCAGGAGGAGCTCCTACGAGCAGTACTTC. The rearrangement uses TRBV20-1 and TRBJ2-7, with D tentatively TRBD2 (5 bases). The V end lost 3 bases, the J end lost 0 bases, and 12 bases lay between the germline ends. Germline CDR1 and CDR2: DFQATT and SNEGSKA (reference sequence). The length of the CDR3 is 14 residues.

This rearrangement joins TRBV7-9 to TRBJ2-6; D is undetermined. This CDR3 has 14 residues. The germline CDR1 and CDR2 sequences are SEHNR and FQNEAQ (reference sequence). With 1 base removed from V and 3 bases from J, the gap between germline ends came to 4 bases. The CDR3 loop reads CASSLGVGANVLTF. As DNA, the CDR3 is TGTGCCAGCAGCTTAGGGGTTGGGGCCAACGTCCTGACTTTC.

The rearrangement uses TRBV11-2 and TRBJ2-3; tentatively, D is TRBD1 or TRBD2 (5 bases each). The CDR3 has 14 residues. V was clipped by 5 bases and J by 2 bases, with 11 bases between them. Germline CDR1 reads SGHAT; CDR2 reads FQNNGV. CDR3 bases: TGTGCCAGCAGCGGGGGAGTTCCCACAGATACGCAGTATTTT. Translation: CASSGGVPTDTQYF.

In this sample, this clonotype turned up a few times. The gene calls are TRBV12-3 or TRBV12-4 and TRBJ2-1; 9 positions agree with TRBD1. CDR3 length: 14 residues. With 4 bases clipped from V and 9 bases from J, the junction kept 7 bases outside the gene matches. CDR3: CASSSGTGRSEQFF. As DNA, the CDR3 is TGTGCCAGCAGTTCCGGGACAGGGCGGAGTGAGCAGTTCTTC.

This clonotype was observed at least ten times. In DNA form, the CDR3 reads TGTGCCAGCAGTTTGGCAGGGCGTAATTCACCCCTCCACTTT. Amino acid sequence: CASSLAGRNSPLHF. The rearrangement links TRBV12-3 or TRBV12-4 to TRBJ1-6, with a weak D call TRBD1 (5 bases). This CDR3 comprises 14 residues. Trimming removed 3 bases from V and 6 bases from J, with 9 bases in between.

This clonotype occurred a few times. DNA of the CDR3: TGCGCCAGCAGCTCGTCGGGGGGGGCGGGTGAGACCCAGTACTTC. Translating gives CASSSSGGAGETQYF. The genes are TRBV5-1 and TRBJ2-5; 8 bases are a match to TRBD2. The CDR3 is 15 residues long. The germline V gene encodes CDR1 SGHRS and CDR2 YFSETQ. With 3 bases clipped from V and 5 bases from J, the junction kept 9 bases outside the gene matches.

This clonotype was found many times. This rearrangement joins TRBV10-3 to TRBJ2-7; 7 positions match TRBD2. CDR3 length: 14 amino acids. V lost 5 bases, J lost 6 bases, and 10 bases stayed unmatched. Per germline, CDR1 ENHRY and CDR2 SYGVKD. The CDR3 is CAISKSGTGAEQYF. The DNA of the CDR3 is TGTGCCATCAGTAAAAGCGGGACCGGGGCCGAGCAGTACTTC.

This clonotype was found a few times. The chain recombines TRBV6-2 or TRBV6-3 with TRBJ2-5; D possibly corresponds to TRBD1 (5 bases). Per the germline V gene, CDR1 is MNHEY and CDR2 is SVGEGT. The CDR3 is 15 residues long. Trimming stripped 5 bases from V and 5 bases from J, with 18 bases between. The chain's CDR3 is CASSRLQGFGETQYF. CDR3 nucleotide sequence: TGTGCCAGCAGTCGCCTGCAGGGTTTCGGGGAGACCCAGTACTTC.

The rearrangement uses TRBV13 and TRBJ2-3, with 7 nucleotides matching TRBD1. V dropped 5 bases and J dropped 5; count of bases not matched to a gene: 7. CDR3 length equals 14 residues. The germline V gene has CDR1 PRHDT and CDR2 FYEKMQ (reference sequence). The CDR3 coding sequence is TGTGCCAGCAGCACCGAGGGGGCAGGAGATACGCAGTATTTT. This sequence encodes CASSTEGAGDTQYF.

V and J are TRBV15 and TRBJ2-2; 12 bases map to TRBD2. Trimming cost V 8 bases and J 6 bases; bases outside gene matches: 7. The CDR3 consists of 15 residues. CDR1 and CDR2 from the germline V gene are LNHNV and YYDKDF (reference sequence). DNA for the CDR3: TGTGCCACCCGGGACCTAGCGGGAGGGCCCGGGGAGCTGTTTTTT. Encoded protein: CATRDLAGGPGELFF.

This clonotype was seen more than once but under ten times. The J gene is TRBJ2-7, the V gene TRBV9; 7 positions agree with TRBD2. Germline trimming cut 2 bases from V and 1 base from J; bases unmatched to any gene: 0. The CDR3 has 13 residues. Germline CDR1 reads SGDLS; CDR2 reads YYNGEE. The CDR3 sequence is CASSVGGSYEQYF. CDR3 coding DNA: TGTGCCAGCAGCGTGGGGGGGTCCTACGAGCAGTACTTC.

This clonotype was counted a few times. The chain links TRBV6-1 to TRBJ1-2; 9 bases match TRBD1. The ends lost 6 bases at V and 8 bases at J; junction bases unmatched: 19. CDR3 length equals 17 residues. Germline CDR1 is MNHNS and CDR2 is SASEGT. CDR3 in amino acids: CASSPVPGQGGGYGYTF. The CDR3, as DNA: TGTGCCAGCAGCCCCGTCCCGGGACAGGGTGGAGGATACGGCTACACCTTC.

This clonotype occurred a few times. The V call is TRBV18, the J call TRBJ2-5; the D is unclear. Trimming took 3 bases from V and 3 from J, leaving 11 bases between them. CDR3 length: 14 residues. The germline gives CDR1 KGHSH, CDR2 LQKENI. The CDR3 nucleotides read TGTGCCAGCTCACCGTCCTGGGAAAAAGAGACCCAGTACTTC. It yields the protein CASSPSWEKETQYF.